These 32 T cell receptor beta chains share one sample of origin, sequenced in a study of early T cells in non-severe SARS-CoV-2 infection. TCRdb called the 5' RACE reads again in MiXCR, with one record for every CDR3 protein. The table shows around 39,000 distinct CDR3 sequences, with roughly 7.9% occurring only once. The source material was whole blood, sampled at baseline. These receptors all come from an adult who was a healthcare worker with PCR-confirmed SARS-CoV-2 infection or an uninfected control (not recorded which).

The CDR3 region has the DNA TGTGCCAGCAGAAGGGGACAATGGCAGCCCCAGCATTTT. The encoded protein is CASRRGQWQPQHF. V gene TRBV28 combines with J gene TRBJ1-5; weak D call: TRBD1 (6 bases). CDR3 length: 13 residues. Trimming stripped 6 bases from V and 7 bases from J, with 13 bases between. Per germline, CDR1 MDHEN and CDR2 SYDVKM.

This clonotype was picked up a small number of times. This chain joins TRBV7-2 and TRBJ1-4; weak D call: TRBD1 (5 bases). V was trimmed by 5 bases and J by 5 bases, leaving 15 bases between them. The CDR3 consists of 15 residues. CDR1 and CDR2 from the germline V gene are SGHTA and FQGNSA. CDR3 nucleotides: TGTGCCAGCAGCGTGGGACGGCCGCCAAATGAAAAACTGTTTTTT. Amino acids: CASSVGRPPNEKLFF.

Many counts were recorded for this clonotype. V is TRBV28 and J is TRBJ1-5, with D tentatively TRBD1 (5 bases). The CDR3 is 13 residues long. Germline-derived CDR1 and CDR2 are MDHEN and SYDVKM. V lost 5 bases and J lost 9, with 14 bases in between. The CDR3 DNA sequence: TGTGCCAGCAGTCCCCCGGTGGACACGCCCCAGCATTTT. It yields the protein CASSPPVDTPQHF.

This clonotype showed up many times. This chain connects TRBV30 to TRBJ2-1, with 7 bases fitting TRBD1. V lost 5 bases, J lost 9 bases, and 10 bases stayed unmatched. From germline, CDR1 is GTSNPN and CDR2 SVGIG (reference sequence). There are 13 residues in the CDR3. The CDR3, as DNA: TGTGCCTGGGGGGAGACAGGGATCGGTGAGCAGTTCTTC. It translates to CAWGETGIGEQFF. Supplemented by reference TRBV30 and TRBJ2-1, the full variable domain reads SQTIHQWPATLVQPVGSPLSLECTVEGTSNPNLYWYRQAAGRGLQLLFYSVGIGQISSEVPQNLSASRPQDRQFILSSKKLLLSDSGFYLCAWGETGIGEQFFGPGTRLTVL.

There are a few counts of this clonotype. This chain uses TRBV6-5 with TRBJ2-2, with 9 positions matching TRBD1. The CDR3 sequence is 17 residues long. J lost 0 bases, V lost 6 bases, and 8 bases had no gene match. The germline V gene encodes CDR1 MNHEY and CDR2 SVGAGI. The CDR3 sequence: CASSLDRGGSNTGELFF. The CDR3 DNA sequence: TGTGCCAGCAGCCTGGACAGGGGAGGATCGAACACCGGGGAGCTGTTTTTT.

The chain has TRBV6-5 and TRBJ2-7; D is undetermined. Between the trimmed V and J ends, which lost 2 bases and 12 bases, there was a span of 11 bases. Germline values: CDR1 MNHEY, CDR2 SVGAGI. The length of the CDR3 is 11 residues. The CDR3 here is CASSYLSIWYF. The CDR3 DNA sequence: TGTGCCAGCAGTTACCTGTCGATCTGGTACTTC.

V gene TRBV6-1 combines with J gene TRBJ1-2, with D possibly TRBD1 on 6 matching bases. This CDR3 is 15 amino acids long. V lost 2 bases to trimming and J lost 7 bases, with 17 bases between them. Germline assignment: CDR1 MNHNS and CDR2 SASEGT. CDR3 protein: CASSEREGTSSGYTF. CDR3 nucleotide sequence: TGTGCCAGCAGTGAAAGGGAAGGGACATCGAGTGGCTACACCTTC.

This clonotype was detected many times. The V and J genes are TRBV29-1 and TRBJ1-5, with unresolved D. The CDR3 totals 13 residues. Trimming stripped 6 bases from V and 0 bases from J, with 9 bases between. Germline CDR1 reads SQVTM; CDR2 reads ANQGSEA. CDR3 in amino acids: CSVAENSNQPQHF. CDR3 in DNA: TGCAGCGTGGCAGAAAATAGCAATCAGCCCCAGCATTTT.

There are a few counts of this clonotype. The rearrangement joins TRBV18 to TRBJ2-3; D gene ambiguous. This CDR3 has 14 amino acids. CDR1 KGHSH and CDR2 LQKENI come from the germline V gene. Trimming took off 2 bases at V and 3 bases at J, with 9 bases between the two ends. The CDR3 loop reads CASSPMMGTDTQYF. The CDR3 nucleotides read TGTGCCAGCTCACCAATGATGGGGACAGATACGCAGTATTTT. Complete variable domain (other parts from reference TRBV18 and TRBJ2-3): NAGVMQNPRHLVRRRGQEARLRCSPMKGHSHVYWYRQLPEEGLKFMVYLQKENIIDESGMPKERFSAEFPKEGPSILRIQQVVRGDSAAYFCASSPMMGTDTQYFGPGTRLTVL.

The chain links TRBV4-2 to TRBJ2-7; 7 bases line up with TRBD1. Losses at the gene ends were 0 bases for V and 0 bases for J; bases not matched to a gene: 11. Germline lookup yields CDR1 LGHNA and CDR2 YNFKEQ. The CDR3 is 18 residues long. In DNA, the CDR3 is TGTGCCAGCAGCCAAGAGAGGCAGGGGGAAACCCTCTCCTACGAGCAGTACTTC. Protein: CASSQERQGETLSYEQYF.

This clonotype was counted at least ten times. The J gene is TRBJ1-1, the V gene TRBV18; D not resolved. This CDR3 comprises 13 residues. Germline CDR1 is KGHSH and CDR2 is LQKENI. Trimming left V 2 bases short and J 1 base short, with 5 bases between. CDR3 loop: CASSPWRNTEAFF. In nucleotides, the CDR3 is TGTGCCAGCTCACCATGGCGGAACACTGAAGCTTTCTTT.

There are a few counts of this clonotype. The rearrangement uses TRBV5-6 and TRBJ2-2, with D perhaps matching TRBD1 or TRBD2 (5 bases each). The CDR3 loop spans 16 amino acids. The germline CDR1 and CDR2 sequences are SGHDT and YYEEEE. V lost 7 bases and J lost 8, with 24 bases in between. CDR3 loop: CASAPLGQGVSGELFF. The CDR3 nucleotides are TGTGCCAGCGCACCCCTGGGCCAGGGAGTATCAGGGGAGCTGTTTTTT. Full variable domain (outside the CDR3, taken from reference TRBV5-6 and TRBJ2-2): DAGVTQSPTHLIKTRGQQVTLRCSPKSGHDTVSWYQQALGQGPQFIFQYYEEEERQRGNFPDRFSGHQFPNYSSELNVNALLLGDSALYLCASAPLGQGVSGELFFGEGSRLTVL.

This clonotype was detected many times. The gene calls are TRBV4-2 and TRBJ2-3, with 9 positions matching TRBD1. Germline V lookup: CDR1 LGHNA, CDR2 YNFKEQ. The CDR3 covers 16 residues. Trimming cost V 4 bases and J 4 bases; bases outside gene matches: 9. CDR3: CASSPAGTGHPDTQYF. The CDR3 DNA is TGTGCCAGCAGCCCTGCCGGGACAGGGCACCCAGATACGCAGTATTTT.

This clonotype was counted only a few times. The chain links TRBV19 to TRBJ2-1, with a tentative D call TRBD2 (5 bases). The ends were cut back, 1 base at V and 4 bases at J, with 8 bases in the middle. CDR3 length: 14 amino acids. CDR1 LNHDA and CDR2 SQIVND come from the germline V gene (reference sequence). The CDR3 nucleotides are TGTGCCAGTAGTATAGGGGGAGATTACAATGAGCAGTTCTTC. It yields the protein CASSIGGDYNEQFF.

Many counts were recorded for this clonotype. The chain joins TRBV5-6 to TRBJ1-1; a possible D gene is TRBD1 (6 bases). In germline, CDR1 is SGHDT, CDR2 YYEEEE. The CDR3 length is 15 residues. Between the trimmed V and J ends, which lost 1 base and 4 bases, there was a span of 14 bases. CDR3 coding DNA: TGTGCCAGCAGCTTGATCAGGGGCTCGGGCACTGAAGCTTTCTTT. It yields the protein CASSLIRGSGTEAFF.

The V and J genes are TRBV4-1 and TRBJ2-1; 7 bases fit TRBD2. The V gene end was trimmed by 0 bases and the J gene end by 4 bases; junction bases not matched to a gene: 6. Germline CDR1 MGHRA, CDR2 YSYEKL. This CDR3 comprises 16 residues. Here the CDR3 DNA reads TGCGCCAGCAGCCAAGATGTAGGTAGCGGGTACAATGAGCAGTTCTTC. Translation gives CASSQDVGSGYNEQFF.

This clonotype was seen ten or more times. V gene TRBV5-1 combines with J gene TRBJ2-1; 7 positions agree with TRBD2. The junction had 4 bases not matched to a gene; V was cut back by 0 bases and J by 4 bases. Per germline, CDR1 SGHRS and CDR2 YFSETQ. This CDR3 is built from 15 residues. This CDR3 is CASSLGEGWYNEQFF. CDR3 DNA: TGCGCCAGCAGCTTGGGGGAGGGTTGGTACAATGAGCAGTTCTTC.

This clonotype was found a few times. CDR3: CASSISTGTGELFF. DNA of the CDR3: TGTGCCAGTAGTATCAGTACCGGAACCGGGGAGCTGTTTTTT. The chain is built from TRBV19 and TRBJ2-2; D remains ambiguous. The CDR3 runs to 14 residues. In germline, CDR1 is LNHDA, CDR2 SQIVND (reference sequence). With 3 bases removed from V and 5 bases from J, the gap between germline ends came to 10 bases.

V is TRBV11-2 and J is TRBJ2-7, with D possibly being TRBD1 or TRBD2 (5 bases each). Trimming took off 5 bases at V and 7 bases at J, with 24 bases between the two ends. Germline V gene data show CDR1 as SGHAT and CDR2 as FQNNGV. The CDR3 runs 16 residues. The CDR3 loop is CASSKRIRGRVWEQYF. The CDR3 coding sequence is TGTGCCAGCAGCAAAAGGATACGGGGACGGGTTTGGGAGCAGTACTTC.

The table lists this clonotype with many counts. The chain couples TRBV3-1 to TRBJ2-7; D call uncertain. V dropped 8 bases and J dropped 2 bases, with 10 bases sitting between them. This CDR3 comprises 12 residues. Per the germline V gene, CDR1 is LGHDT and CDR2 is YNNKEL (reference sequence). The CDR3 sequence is CASASAPYEQYF. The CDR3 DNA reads TGTGCCAGCGCGTCAGCGCCCTACGAGCAGTACTTC.

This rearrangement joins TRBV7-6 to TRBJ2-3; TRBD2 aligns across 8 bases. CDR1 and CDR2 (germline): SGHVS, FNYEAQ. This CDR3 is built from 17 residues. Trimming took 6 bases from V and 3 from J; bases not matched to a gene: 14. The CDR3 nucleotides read TGTGCCAGCAGAACTAAACGCGGGGGGCCCAGGACAGATACGCAGTATTTT. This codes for CASRTKRGGPRTDTQYF.

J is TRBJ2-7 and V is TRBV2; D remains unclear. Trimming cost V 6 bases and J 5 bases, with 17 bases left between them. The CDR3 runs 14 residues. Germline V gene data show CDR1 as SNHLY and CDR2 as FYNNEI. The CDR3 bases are TGTGCCAGCAGCCTCCAAGGACCCGGAAACGAGCAGTACTTC. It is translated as CASSLQGPGNEQYF. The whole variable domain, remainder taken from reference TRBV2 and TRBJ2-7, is EPEVTQTPSHQVTQMGQEVILRCVPISNHLYFYWYRQILGQKVEFLVSFYNNEISEKSEIFDDQFSVERPDGSNFTLKIRSTKLEDSAMYFCASSLQGPGNEQYFGPGTRLTVT.

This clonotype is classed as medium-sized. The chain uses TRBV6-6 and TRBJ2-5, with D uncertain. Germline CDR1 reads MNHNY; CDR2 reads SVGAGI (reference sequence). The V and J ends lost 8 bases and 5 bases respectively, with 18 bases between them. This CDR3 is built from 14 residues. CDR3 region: CASRGSAQMETQYF. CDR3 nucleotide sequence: TGTGCCAGCCGTGGCAGTGCCCAAATGGAGACCCAGTACTTC.

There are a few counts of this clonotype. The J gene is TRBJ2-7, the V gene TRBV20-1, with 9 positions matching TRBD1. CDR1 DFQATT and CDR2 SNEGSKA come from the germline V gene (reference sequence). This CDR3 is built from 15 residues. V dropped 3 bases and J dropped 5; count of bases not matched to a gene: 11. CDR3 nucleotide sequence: TGCAGTGCTAGTTTCGGGACAGGGACGTTCAACGAGCAGTACTTC. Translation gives CSASFGTGTFNEQYF.

The CDR3 coding sequence is TGTGCCAGTAGTATAGAACGGGGCCAGCAGAAGACCCAGTACTTC. This codes for CASSIERGQQKTQYF. This chain links TRBV19 with TRBJ2-5; D may be TRBD1 or TRBD2 (5 bases each). V was clipped by 0 bases and J by 6 bases, with 14 bases between them. This CDR3 region has 15 residues. The germline V gene encodes CDR1 LNHDA and CDR2 SQIVND (reference sequence). Full variable domain (missing parts from reference TRBV19 and TRBJ2-5): DGGITQSPKYLFRKEGQNVTLSCEQNLNHDAMYWYRQDPGQGLRLIYYSQIVNDFQKGDIAEGYSVSREKKESFPLTVTSAQKNPTAFYLCASSIERGQQKTQYFGPGTRLLVL.

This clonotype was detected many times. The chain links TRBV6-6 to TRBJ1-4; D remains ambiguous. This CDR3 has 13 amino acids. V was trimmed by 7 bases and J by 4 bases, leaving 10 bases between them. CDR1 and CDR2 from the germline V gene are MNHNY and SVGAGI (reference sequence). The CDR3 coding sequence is TGTGCCAGCAATAGTCACCTTAATGAAAAACTGTTTTTT. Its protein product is CASNSHLNEKLFF.

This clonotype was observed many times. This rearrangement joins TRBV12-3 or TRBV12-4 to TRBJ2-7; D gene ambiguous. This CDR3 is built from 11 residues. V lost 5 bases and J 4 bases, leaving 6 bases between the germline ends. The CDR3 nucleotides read TGTGCCAGCAGTAATAAGTACGAGCAGTACTTC. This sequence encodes CASSNKYEQYF.

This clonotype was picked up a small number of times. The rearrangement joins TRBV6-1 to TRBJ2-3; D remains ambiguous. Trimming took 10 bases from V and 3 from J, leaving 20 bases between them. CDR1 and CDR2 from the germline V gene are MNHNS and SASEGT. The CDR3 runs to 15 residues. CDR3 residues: CATRKLLVGTDTQYF. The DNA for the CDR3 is TGTGCCACCCGAAAACTCCTTGTTGGTACAGATACGCAGTATTTT.

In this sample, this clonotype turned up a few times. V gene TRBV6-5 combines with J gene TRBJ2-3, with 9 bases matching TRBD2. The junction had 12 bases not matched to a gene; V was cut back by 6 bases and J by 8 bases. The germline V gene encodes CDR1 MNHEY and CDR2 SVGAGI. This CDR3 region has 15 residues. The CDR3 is CASSRMSSGETTQYF. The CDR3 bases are TGTGCCAGCAGCCGCATGTCTAGCGGGGAGACTACGCAGTATTTT.

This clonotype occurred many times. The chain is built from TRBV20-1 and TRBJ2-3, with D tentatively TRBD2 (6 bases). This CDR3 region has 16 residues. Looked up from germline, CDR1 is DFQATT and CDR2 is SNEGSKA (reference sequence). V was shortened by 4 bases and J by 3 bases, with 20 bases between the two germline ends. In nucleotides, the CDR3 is TGCAGTGCTAATGGATGGGGGGAAGGATCGACAGATACGCAGTATTTT. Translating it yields CSANGWGEGSTDTQYF.

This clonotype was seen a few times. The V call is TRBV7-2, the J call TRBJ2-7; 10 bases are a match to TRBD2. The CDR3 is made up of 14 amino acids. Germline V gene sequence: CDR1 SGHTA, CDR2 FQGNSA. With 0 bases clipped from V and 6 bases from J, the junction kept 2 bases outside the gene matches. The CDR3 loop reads CASSLAQRGGEQYF. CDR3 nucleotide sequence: TGTGCCAGCAGCTTAGCGCAGCGGGGGGGCGAGCAGTACTTC.

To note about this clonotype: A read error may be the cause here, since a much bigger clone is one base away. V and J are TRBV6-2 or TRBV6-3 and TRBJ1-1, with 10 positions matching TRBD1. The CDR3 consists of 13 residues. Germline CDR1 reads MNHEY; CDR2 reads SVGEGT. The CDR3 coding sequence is TGTGCCAGCAGCCCGGGACAGGGGATTGAAGCTTACTTT. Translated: CASSPGQGIEAYF.